Below are 20 T cell receptor beta chains sequenced from a single sample in a study of blood T cell repertoires in COVID-19. Profiling relied on immunoSEQ multiplex PCR, and the TCRdb table lists in-frame clones only, not all of them. The sample lists more than 250,000 clones, about 89% occurring once. The source material was PBMCs or T cells enriched from blood (not recorded which). The receptors come from a woman between 25 and 40 years old who had recovered from COVID-19.

The chain recombines TRBV21-1 with TRBJ1-6; the DNA was not used to check the table's D call, TRBD1. TRBV21-1 represents a pseudogene. The CDR3 covers 19 residues. The CDR3 region has the DNA TGTGCCAGCAGCAAAGAGGGGCAGGGGGCCCTACCCTATAATTCACCCCTCCACTTT. Translated: CASSKEGQGALPYNSPLHF.

The chain joins TRBV7-9 to TRBJ1-3; no clear D. There are 11 residues in the CDR3. Trimming left V 4 bases short and J 8 bases short, with 6 bases between. Germline CDR1 SEHNR, CDR2 FQNEAQ (reference sequence). The CDR3 reads CASSYGDTIYF. The CDR3 DNA reads as TGTGCCAGCAGCTACGGGGACACCATATATTTT.

For this clone: One end of the junction does not line up with germline, which may come from a read error. The chain is built from TRBV2 and TRBJ2-6; 10 bases fit TRBD2. CDR1 and CDR2 (germline): SNHLY, FYNNEI. CDR3 length: 14 residues. CDR3 in amino acids: CASRGERGGLRPAF. Here the CDR3 DNA reads TGTGCCAGCCGGGGCGAGCGGGGGGGGCTCCGTCCTGCTTTC.

The gene calls are TRBV28 and TRBJ2-5, with D hard to call. The germline CDR1 and CDR2 sequences are MDHEN and SYDVKM. V gave up 3 bases and J gave up 7 bases, with 12 bases separating them. This CDR3 region has 13 residues. Here the CDR3 reads CASSFPPHRTQYF. The CDR3 nucleotides read TGTGCCAGCAGTTTCCCCCCACACCGGACCCAGTACTTC.

With regard to this clone: This CDR3 is also generated by other DNA sequences in the sample. V is TRBV27 and J is TRBJ1-2; no clear D gene. V shed 3 bases and J shed 1 base, with 6 bases lying between them. CDR3 size: 13 residues. CDR1 is MNHEY, CDR2 SMNVEV, per germline (reference sequence). The CDR3 DNA follows: TGTGCCAGCAGTTTTAACAGTAACTATGGCTACACCTTC. It is translated as CASSFNSNYGYTF.

This chain uses TRBV7-9 with TRBJ1-6; 8 positions agree with TRBD1. The CDR3 spans 15 residues. Germline V gene data show CDR1 as SEHNR and CDR2 as FQNEAQ (reference sequence). V dropped 11 bases and J dropped 6; count of bases not matched to a gene: 12. The CDR3, as DNA: TGTGCCGTACCCAACTCAGGGGGCTTTAATTCACCCCTCCACTTT. It yields the protein CAVPNSGGFNSPLHF. Full variable domain (missing parts from reference TRBV7-9 and TRBJ1-6): DTGVSQNPRHKITKRGQNVTFRCDPISEHNRLYWYRQTLGQGPEFLTYFQNEAQLEKSRLLSDRFSAERPKGSFSTLEIQRTEQGDSAMYLCAVPNSGGFNSPLHFGNGTRLTVT.

The rearrangement uses TRBV2 and TRBJ1-4, with a possible D match to TRBD1 (5 bases). The CDR3 is 14 residues long. Looked up from germline, CDR1 is SNHLY and CDR2 is FYNNEI. V was pared by 6 bases and J by 6 bases, with 14 bases between. CDR3 nucleotides: TGTGCCAGCAGCTCGGGGGGTGAGGATGAAAAACTGTTTTTT. Its protein product is CASSSGGEDEKLFF.

V gene TRBV9 combines with J gene TRBJ2-1; 12 bases are a match to TRBD2. V dropped 0 bases and J dropped 7; count of bases not matched to a gene: 5. This CDR3 region has 16 residues. The germline CDR1 and CDR2 sequences are SGDLS and YYNGEE. This CDR3 reads CASSVGTLAGGNEQFF. The CDR3 nucleotides read TGTGCCAGCAGCGTAGGTACCCTAGCGGGGGGGAATGAGCAGTTCTTC. Full variable domain (outside the CDR3, taken from reference TRBV9 and TRBJ2-1): DSGVTQTPKHLITATGQRVTLRCSPRSGDLSVYWYQQSLDQGLQFLIQYYNGEERAKGNILERFSAQQFPDLHSELNLSSLELGDSALYFCASSVGTLAGGNEQFFGPGTRLTVL.

The V call is TRBV28, the J call TRBJ1-3; D uncertain. Germline V gene data show CDR1 as MDHEN and CDR2 as SYDVKM. V was pared by 2 bases and J by 7 bases, with 6 bases between. The CDR3 is made up of 12 amino acids. DNA of the CDR3: TGTGCCAGCAGTTTAGTCGGGAACACCATATATTTT. It specifies CASSLVGNTIYF.

V and J are TRBV5-1 and TRBJ2-5, with D uncertain. Trimming removed 2 bases at V and 1 base at J, with 6 bases between. The CDR3 sequence is 13 residues long. The germline V gene encodes CDR1 SGHRS and CDR2 YFSETQ. The CDR3 sequence is CASSFTVQETQYF. For the CDR3, the DNA is TGCGCCAGCAGCTTTACAGTCCAAGAGACCCAGTACTTC.

This chain connects TRBV7-8 to TRBJ1-2; 8 nucleotides match TRBD1. The CDR3 is 13 amino acids. Germline loops: CDR1 SGHVS, CDR2 FQNEAQ. Unmatched junction bases numbered 8, after V lost 6 bases and J lost 8 bases. The CDR3 spells CASSLDRADGYTF. The CDR3 coding sequence is TGTGCCAGCAGTCTGGACAGGGCCGACGGCTACACCTTC.

J is TRBJ1-2 and V is TRBV11-2; TRBD1 agrees at 10 bases. V gave up 5 bases and J gave up 1 base; unmatched junction bases: 7. Germline V lookup: CDR1 SGHAT, CDR2 FQNNGV. CDR3 length: 16 residues. The CDR3 DNA is TGTGCCAGCAGCCGTACCGGGACAGGGGATAACTATGGCTACACCTTC. It specifies CASSRTGTGDNYGYTF.

V gene TRBV5-1 combines with J gene TRBJ1-5; D remains ambiguous. Per the germline V gene, CDR1 is SGHRS and CDR2 is YFSETQ. Trimming removed 4 bases at V and 4 bases at J, with 18 bases between. CDR3 length: 16 residues. The CDR3 nucleotides are TGCGCCAGCAGCCCCTACCCAGCGGCTAGTAATCAGCCCCAGCATTTT. Its translation is CASSPYPAASNQPQHF. Filled out from reference TRBV5-1 and TRBJ1-5, the complete variable domain reads KAGVTQTPRYLIKTRGQQVTLSCSPISGHRSVSWYQQTPGQGLQFLFEYFSETQRNKGNFPGRFSGRQFSNSRSEMNVSTLELGDSALYLCASSPYPAASNQPQHFGDGTRLSIL.

The chain links TRBV28 to TRBJ2-2; D ambiguous. V was trimmed by 5 bases and J by 3 bases, leaving 7 bases between them. The germline V gene encodes CDR1 MDHEN and CDR2 SYDVKM. CDR3 length: 13 residues. Written as DNA, the CDR3 is TGTGCCAGCAGTCCCCGGGACACCGGGGAGCTGTTTTTT. Translation: CASSPRDTGELFF.

This rearrangement joins TRBV7-3 to TRBJ2-1, with D tentatively TRBD1 (5 bases). Germline loops: CDR1 SGHTA, CDR2 FQGTGA. The CDR3 spans 15 residues. The ends were cut back, 5 bases at V and 8 bases at J, with 19 bases in the middle. The CDR3 here is CASSPRLTGFDEQFF. The CDR3 DNA reads as TGTGCCAGCAGCCCCCGCCTAACAGGTTTCGATGAGCAGTTCTTC.

This clone was recorded once. J is TRBJ1-3 and V is TRBV5-1; the match to TRBD1 covers 9 bases. Germline values: CDR1 SGHRS, CDR2 YFSETQ. The V and J ends lost 4 bases and 0 bases, in that order; junction bases with no gene match: 8. The CDR3 consists of 17 residues. CDR3 sequence reads: CASSLHGTGTSGNTIYF. The DNA of the CDR3 is TGCGCCAGCAGCCTCCACGGGACAGGGACCTCTGGAAACACCATATATTTT.

V and J are TRBV29-1 and TRBJ1-5, with D possibly matching TRBD1 (5 bases). The CDR3 runs to 13 residues. The V end was cut by 8 bases, the J end by 6 bases, with 17 bases between. The germline V gene encodes CDR1 SQVTM and CDR2 ANQGSEA. CDR3 coding DNA: TGCAGCACCCAAAACGGGGGGGGTCAGCCCCAGCATTTT. This translates into CSTQNGGGQPQHF.

This chain links TRBV2 with TRBJ2-2; D unresolved. V lost 5 bases and J 3 bases, leaving 4 bases between the germline ends. Germline assignment: CDR1 SNHLY and CDR2 FYNNEI. The length of the CDR3 is 12 residues. This chain's CDR3 is CASSYYTGELFF. In DNA, the CDR3 is TGTGCCAGCAGTTACTACACCGGGGAGCTGTTTTTT.

The chain links TRBV2 to TRBJ2-2, with 8 bases identical to TRBD2. Losses at the gene ends were 8 bases for V and 8 bases for J; bases not matched to a gene: 4. The CDR3 is 12 amino acids. Germline V CDR1 and CDR2: SNHLY, FYNNEI. CDR3 nucleotides: TGTGCCAGCGGAGCGGGGGCAGGGGAGCTGTTTTTT. Translation gives CASGAGAGELFF.

J is TRBJ1-1 and V is TRBV5-4, with D unclear. V was clipped by 5 bases and J by 0 bases, with 8 bases between them. CDR3 size: 13 residues. Germline-derived CDR1 and CDR2 are SGHNT and YYREEE (reference sequence). The CDR3 sequence: CASSRGMNTEAFF. In DNA, the CDR3 is TGTGCCAGCAGTAGAGGCATGAACACTGAAGCTTTCTTT.